This TCR beta chain originates from a study of OX40 agonist ivuxolimab in advanced cancers. Clones were sequenced by immunoSEQ multiplex PCR, and TCRdb holds only the in-frame ones, with some missing. Counted here are some 99,000 clones, 70% to 90% occurring once; the ten biggest clones make up 0.45% to 0.55%. CDR3 length equals 16 residues. The germline V and J ends were trimmed by 0 bases and 9 bases, with 19 bases remaining between them. Germline assignment: CDR1 SGHNT and CDR2 YYREEE (reference sequence). The gene calls are TRBV5-4 and TRBJ2-1; TRBD1 is a possible D gene (6 bases). The clonotype comes from an adult with an advanced solid tumor such as melanoma, head and neck, liver or kidney cancer. The sequencing used CD4+ or CD8+ T cells sorted from blood, collected in a trial of the OX40 agonist ivuxolimab. Written as DNA, the CDR3 is TGTGCCAGCAGCTTGGTAGGGGGTCCCCGAAAGGGTGAGCAGTTCTTC. This sequence encodes CASSLVGGPRKGEQFF.